The 32 T cell receptor beta chains below all came from one sample that was sequenced in a study of breast tumors, draining lymph nodes, adjacent tissues. TCRdb itself ran the multiplex PCR reads through MiXCR, one entry per CDR3 protein. The table records nearly 110,000 distinct CDR3 sequences, roughly 29% of them present only once. Samples came from axillary lymph nodes draining the breast cancer. The material sequenced was axillary lymph node tissue. These TCRs come from a female donor with breast cancer. Some clones in this sample may be carry-over from other donors' samples.

This clonotype was observed at least ten times. This rearrangement joins TRBV12-5 to TRBJ2-1; TRBD1 is a possible D gene (5 bases). The ends were cut back, 3 bases at V and 5 bases at J, with 11 bases in the middle. Germline CDR1 and CDR2: LGHNT and FRNRAP. The CDR3 covers 14 residues. CDR3 loop: CASGLPGQNNEQFF. The CDR3 DNA reads as TGTGCTAGTGGTTTACCCGGACAAAACAATGAGCAGTTCTTC.

This clonotype was counted ten times or more. This chain connects TRBV19 to TRBJ1-6, with 8 nucleotides matching TRBD1. After removal of 3 bases from V and 3 bases from J, the junction contained 1 base not matched to a gene. The germline CDR1 and CDR2 sequences are LNHDA and SQIVND (reference sequence). The CDR3 loop spans 15 amino acids. The CDR3: CASSMTGDYNSPLHF. CDR3 DNA: TGTGCCAGTAGTATGACAGGGGACTATAATTCACCCCTCCACTTT.

Many counts were recorded for this clonotype. The chain's CDR3 is CASSTRTSGVFNKAGELFF. CDR3 DNA: TGTGCCAGTAGTACAAGGACTAGCGGGGTTTTCAACAAGGCCGGGGAGCTGTTTTTT. The gene calls are TRBV19 and TRBJ2-2, with TRBD2 identical over 12 bases. The V and J ends lost 4 bases and 6 bases, in that order; junction bases with no gene match: 15. The germline CDR1 and CDR2 sequences are LNHDA and SQIVND (reference sequence). CDR3 length: 19 amino acids. The variable domain in full, completed from reference TRBV19 and TRBJ2-2, reads DGGITQSPKYLFRKEGQNVTLSCEQNLNHDAMYWYRQDPGQGLRLIYYSQIVNDFQKGDIAEGYSVSREKKESFPLTVTSAQKNPTAFYLCASSTRTSGVFNKAGELFFGEGSRLTVL.

The genes are TRBV7-2 and TRBJ1-6; no reliable D call. The V gene lost 5 bases and the J gene lost 6 bases, with 11 bases spanning the gap. Germline V gene sequence: CDR1 SGHTA, CDR2 FQGNSA. The CDR3 runs 14 residues. The DNA for the CDR3 is TGTGCCAGCAGCACGCGGGTGGGTAATTCACCCCTCCACTTT. Translated: CASSTRVGNSPLHF.

This clonotype occurred many times. V gene TRBV19 combines with J gene TRBJ2-7, with D perhaps being TRBD1 or TRBD2 (5 bases each). V dropped 5 bases and J dropped 3 bases, with 8 bases sitting between them. The CDR3 consists of 12 residues. Germline V gives CDR1 LNHDA, CDR2 SQIVND (reference sequence). CDR3 sequence (DNA): TGTGCCAGTAGTGGTGGGGGCTACGAGCAGTACTTC. It specifies CASSGGGYEQYF.

This clonotype occurred many times. V and J are TRBV20-1 and TRBJ2-3; tentative D call: TRBD2 (6 bases). V shed 6 bases and J shed 4 bases, with 17 bases lying between them. The CDR3 is made up of 14 amino acids. CDR1 and CDR2 from the germline V gene are DFQATT and SNEGSKA (reference sequence). The CDR3 DNA reads as TGCAGTGCCATTAGCGGAGTTGGGGCAGATACGCAGTATTTT. As protein: CSAISGVGADTQYF.

This clonotype was counted ten times or more. The genes are TRBV10-2 and TRBJ2-2, with 11 positions matching TRBD2. The CDR3 is 16 amino acids. Germline loops: CDR1 WSHSY, CDR2 SAAADI. The V gene end was trimmed by 5 bases and the J gene end by 1 base; junction bases not matched to a gene: 3. The CDR3 sequence is CASSPGLAGNTGELFF. The CDR3 DNA follows: TGCGCCAGCAGTCCTGGACTAGCGGGGAACACCGGGGAGCTGTTTTTT.

Many counts were recorded for this clonotype. The V call is TRBV7-9, the J call TRBJ2-7; no firm D call. The CDR3 loop spans 13 amino acids. Trimming shortened V by 4 bases and J by 3 bases, and 10 bases separated the two germline ends. Germline V gives CDR1 SEHNR, CDR2 FQNEAQ (reference sequence). Written as DNA, the CDR3 is TGTGCCAGCAGCTCATTACACTACTACGAGCAGTACTTC. Translation gives CASSSLHYYEQYF.

This clonotype has at least ten counts. A much larger clone is a single base away; this may be a read error. The rearrangement joins TRBV20-1 to TRBJ2-7; D is perhaps TRBD1 or TRBD2 (5 bases each). CDR1 is DFQATT, CDR2 SNEGSKA, per germline (reference sequence). The CDR3 has 16 residues. Trimming stripped 6 bases from V and 6 bases from J, with 27 bases between. The chain's CDR3 is CSAGTRERGSVLEQYF. DNA for the CDR3: TGCAGTGCCGGGACCCGTGAACGAGGGTCCGTGCTCGAGCAGTACTTC.

The count of this clonotype is one. The CDR3 DNA sequence: TGTGCCAGCAGCTTAGCCGGAGGGTCGGGGAGTCAGCCCCAGCATTTT. Translated, it gives CASSLAGGSGSQPQHF. The chain employs TRBV7-9 and TRBJ1-5; unclear D gene. This CDR3 has 16 amino acids. V shed 0 bases and J shed 6 bases, with 15 bases lying between them. Germline V lookup: CDR1 SEHNR, CDR2 FQNEAQ (reference sequence). The entire variable domain, with the rest obtained from reference TRBV7-9 and TRBJ1-5, is as follows: DTGVSQNPRHKITKRGQNVTFRCDPISEHNRLYWYRQTLGQGPEFLTYFQNEAQLEKSRLLSDRFSAERPKGSFSTLEIQRTEQGDSAMYLCASSLAGGSGSQPQHFGDGTRLSIL.

This clonotype was recorded many times. The rearrangement links TRBV5-4 to TRBJ2-2, with 9 nucleotides matching TRBD2. Germline loops: CDR1 SGHNT, CDR2 YYREEE (reference sequence). The CDR3 has 16 amino acids. J was trimmed by 4 bases and V by 1 base; bases with no gene match: 5. CDR3 residues: CASSLRRGGRTGELFF. As DNA, the CDR3 is TGTGCCAGCAGCTTGCGGCGGGGGGGGCGCACCGGGGAGCTGTTTTTT. The variable domain in full, completed from reference TRBV5-4 and TRBJ2-2, reads ETGVTQSPTHLIKTRGQQVTLRCSSQSGHNTVSWYQQALGQGPQFIFQYYREEENGRGNFPPRFSGLQFPNYSSELNVNALELDDSALYLCASSLRRGGRTGELFFGEGSRLTVL.

This clonotype was found a few times. The rearrangement links TRBV6-1 to TRBJ2-5, with D possibly called TRBD1 or TRBD2 (8 bases each). CDR3 length equals 13 residues. Germline CDR1 is MNHNS and CDR2 is SASEGT. The germline V and J ends were trimmed by 5 bases and 7 bases, with 14 bases remaining between them. CDR3 region: CASSQGAGGTQYF. The DNA for the CDR3 is TGTGCCAGCAGTCAGGGGGCGGGGGGGACCCAGTACTTC.

The chain carries TRBV9 and TRBJ2-3, with D possibly TRBD2 on 6 matching bases. The CDR3 covers 13 residues. Germline V gene data show CDR1 as SGDLS and CDR2 as YYNGEE. Deletions cut 6 bases from V and 6 bases from J, with 14 bases between. The CDR3 is CASNSGGRDTQYF. The CDR3 DNA follows: TGTGCCAGCAACTCGGGTGGGAGGGATACGCAGTATTTT.

This clonotype was detected ten times or more. This chain links TRBV28 with TRBJ1-5; D gene unclear. Trimming left V 3 bases short and J 7 bases short, with 4 bases between. CDR1 and CDR2 from the germline V gene are MDHEN and SYDVKM. The CDR3 has 11 residues. The CDR3 bases are TGTGCCAGCAGTTTTGACCAGCCCCAGCATTTT. It codes for CASSFDQPQHF.

This clonotype was counted at least ten times. The chain has TRBV28 and TRBJ2-7; D may match TRBD1 or TRBD2 (6 bases each). With 6 bases removed from V and 5 bases from J, the gap between germline ends came to 17 bases. Germline V gene lookup returns CDR1 MDHEN and CDR2 SYDVKM. This CDR3 comprises 14 residues. CDR3 in DNA: TGTGCCAGCAGCTGGAGAGGGGGGATCCACGAGCAGTACTTC. Its protein product is CASSWRGGIHEQYF.

This clonotype was counted only a few times. A much larger clone differs by one base, so this may be a read error. V usage is TRBV6-1 and J usage is TRBJ2-7; no reliable D call. The CDR3 runs 13 residues. Between the trimmed V and J ends, which lost 7 bases and 5 bases, there was a span of 15 bases. Germline V gene sequence: CDR1 MNHNS, CDR2 SASEGT. CDR3 DNA sequence: TGTGCCAGCATACTGGGTTACGACGACGAGCAGTACTTC. Its protein is CASILGYDDEQYF.

Concerning this clonotype itself: A read error may be the cause here, since a much bigger clone is one base away. This chain connects TRBV10-1 to TRBJ2-3, with a weak D call TRBD1 (6 bases). Trimming pared 4 bases from V and 6 bases from J, leaving 14 bases between. The CDR3 has 14 residues. Germline loops: CDR1 WNHNN, CDR2 SYGVQD (reference sequence). The DNA of the CDR3 is TGCGCCAGCAGTGGGAGAGTAGACAGGGATACGCAGTATTTT. Translation: CASSGRVDRDTQYF.

This clonotype showed up many times. The J gene is TRBJ2-2, the V gene TRBV10-3, with TRBD2 matching 8 bases. Looked up from germline, CDR1 is ENHRY and CDR2 is SYGVKD. The V and J ends lost 8 bases and 2 bases, in that order; junction bases with no gene match: 4. There are 14 residues in the CDR3. The chain's CDR3 is CAIGGRKNTGELFF. The CDR3 DNA follows: TGTGCCATCGGCGGGAGGAAAAACACCGGGGAGCTGTTTTTT.

This clonotype was picked up many times. The chain couples TRBV6-1 to TRBJ2-7; maybe TRBD2 (6 bases). V lost 6 bases and J lost 6, with 15 bases in between. Germline-derived CDR1 and CDR2 are MNHNS and SASEGT. The CDR3 consists of 13 residues. The CDR3 DNA reads TGTGCCAGCAGACGACCTGGGACTTCCGAGCAGTACTTC. Its translation: CASRRPGTSEQYF.

This clonotype was seen ten or more times. The chain combines TRBV7-8 with TRBJ1-1; D gene uncertain. Trimming pared 5 bases from V and 4 bases from J, leaving 8 bases between. CDR1 is SGHVS and CDR2 is FQNEAQ in the germline V gene. The CDR3 has 12 residues. This CDR3 reads CASSPTGTEAFF. CDR3 DNA sequence: TGTGCCAGCAGCCCCACGGGCACTGAAGCTTTCTTT.

As for this clonotype: Germline and junction disagree at one end, which may indicate a read error. J is TRBJ1-3 and V is TRBV20-1; no definite D call. This CDR3 spans 14 amino acids. CDR1 and CDR2 (germline): DFQATT, SNEGSKA (reference sequence). The CDR3 reads CSAPGTGSGTTIYF. The CDR3 DNA is TGCAGTGCTCCGGGTACGGGCTCTGGAACCACCATATATTTT.

As for this clonotype: This likely comes from a read error, as the CDR3 has no conserved phenylalanine or tryptophan at its end. No DNA is shown, since the ends of the CDR3 on it are uncertain; the CDR3 is the one TCRdb lists. The gene calls are TRBV19 and TRBJ1-6; no check of the table's D call, TRBD1, against the DNA was made. The CDR3 length is 8 residues, termini included. Germline CDR1 LNHDA, CDR2 SQIVND (reference sequence). This CDR3 reads CASSPPGG.

V and J are TRBV2 and TRBJ2-5; possibly TRBD1 or TRBD2 for D (6 bases each). V lost 3 bases to trimming and J lost 2 bases, with 16 bases between them. CDR1 is SNHLY, CDR2 FYNNEI, per germline. There are 16 residues in the CDR3. The CDR3 sequence: CASSDLGGLTQETQYF. DNA for the CDR3: TGTGCCAGCAGTGATTTGGGGGGCCTTACTCAAGAGACCCAGTACTTC. Full variable domain (outside the CDR3, taken from reference TRBV2 and TRBJ2-5): EPEVTQTPSHQVTQMGQEVILRCVPISNHLYFYWYRQILGQKVEFLVSFYNNEISEKSEIFDDQFSVERPDGSNFTLKIRSTKLEDSAMYFCASSDLGGLTQETQYFGPGTRLLVL.

The genes are TRBV3-1 and TRBJ2-3, with TRBD1 identical over 8 bases. Trimming took 4 bases from V and 2 from J; bases not matched to a gene: 5. The CDR3 extends over 15 amino acids. The germline V gene encodes CDR1 LGHDT and CDR2 YNNKEL (reference sequence). The CDR3, as DNA: TGTGCCAGCAGCCGGGACAGGCTCATCACAGATACGCAGTATTTT. Translating it yields CASSRDRLITDTQYF.

In its sample, this clonotype was seen many times. The CDR3, as DNA: TGTGCCAGCAGCTTCCTTCGCGACAGCCACCTATCCAGAGGCTACACCTTC. Protein product: CASSFLRDSHLSRGYTF. J is TRBJ1-2 and V is TRBV5-8; D might be TRBD1 (5 bases). V lost 2 bases and J lost 8, with 25 bases in between. Germline V gives CDR1 SGHTS, CDR2 YDEGEE. CDR3 length: 17 amino acids.

This clonotype was detected many times. The chain carries TRBV12-3 or TRBV12-4 and TRBJ2-7; D is unresolved. V dropped 4 bases and J dropped 0 bases, with 10 bases sitting between them. CDR3 size: 14 residues. CDR3 sequence (DNA): TGTGCCAGCAGTTCCCCATGGTCCTCCTACGAGCAGTACTTC. Translated, it gives CASSSPWSSYEQYF.

The V gene is TRBV29-1, the J gene TRBJ2-7, with D possibly TRBD1 on 5 matching bases. Germline CDR1 and CDR2: SQVTM and ANQGSEA. The CDR3 extends over 17 amino acids. The V end was cut by 0 bases, the J end by 6 bases, with 24 bases between. The CDR3 reads CSVEDPNDSIGQGEQYF. The CDR3 bases are TGCAGCGTTGAAGATCCCAATGACAGCATCGGGCAGGGCGAGCAGTACTTC.

This clonotype was counted many times. The chain employs TRBV7-6 and TRBJ1-4; the match to TRBD1 covers 10 bases. Germline CDR1 SGHVS, CDR2 FNYEAQ. V shed 4 bases, J shed 3 bases, and the junction held 8 bases outside the gene matches. The CDR3 spans 17 residues. The CDR3 protein is CASSSGTGDLPNEKLFF. DNA for the CDR3: TGTGCCAGCAGCTCCGGGACAGGGGATCTCCCTAATGAAAAACTGTTTTTT.

This clonotype was counted at least ten times. The V and J genes are TRBV20-1 and TRBJ2-3; 8 bases fit TRBD2. CDR3 length: 12 residues. From germline, CDR1 is DFQATT and CDR2 SNEGSKA (reference sequence). After removal of 5 bases from V and 6 bases from J, the junction contained 4 bases not matched to a gene. For the CDR3, the DNA is TGCAGTGCTTCGCGGGGGGCGGATACGCAGTATTTT. Protein sequence: CSASRGADTQYF.

This clonotype was found many times. It may be a read error: a sequence one base away is much more abundant. The chain combines TRBV20-1 with TRBJ1-2; perhaps TRBD1 as D (5 bases). The CDR3 consists of 15 residues. With 0 bases removed from V and 4 bases from J, the gap between germline ends came to 15 bases. Germline V gene lookup returns CDR1 DFQATT and CDR2 SNEGSKA (reference sequence). CDR3: CSARDQGGTTYGYTF. In DNA form, the CDR3 reads TGCAGTGCTAGAGATCAGGGTGGAACTACCTATGGCTACACCTTC.

On this clonotype: Since a much larger clone is just one base distant, this may be a read error. This chain uses TRBV20-1 with TRBJ2-1; 13 bases agree with TRBD2. Germline V CDR1 and CDR2: DFQATT, SNEGSKA (reference sequence). CDR3 length: 17 residues. The CDR3 loop is CGARVPRTSGSGNEQFF. Written as DNA, the CDR3 is TGCGGTGCTAGAGTCCCCAGGACTAGCGGGAGTGGGAATGAGCAGTTCTTC.

This clonotype was picked up many times. At one of its ends the junction is not consistent with the germline gene, which may arise from a read error. The chain links TRBV7-3 to TRBJ1-2, with D tentatively TRBD1 (5 bases). Germline lookup yields CDR1 SGHTA and CDR2 FQGTGA. There are 15 residues in the CDR3. Here the CDR3 reads CASSPKAGGNYGYPF. The CDR3 nucleotides are TGTGCCAGCAGCCCGAAGGCCGGGGGGAACTATGGCTACCCCTTC.